These T cell receptor beta chains were read from a single sample in a study of T cell responses to AZD1222 COVID-19 vaccine. Repertoires were generated with immunoSEQ multiplex PCR, while TCRdb's copy carries only in-frame clones and drops some. The data contain 150,000 to 200,000 clones, 90% to 95% of them seen just once; the ten biggest clones take up roughly 1.7%. The sequencing here drew on peripheral blood, taken 28 days after the second AZD1222 dose. Every receptor here comes from an adult who received the AZD1222 COVID-19 vaccine. The CDR3 runs from the conserved cysteine through the conserved F or W. Each record gives: V gene, J gene, clone size, D gene, CDR3 DNA, CDR3 protein. A D gene is named only where the DNA matches it firmly. Expanded clones are given a class, and other clones once, few, many or no size at all.

TRBV5-1,TRBJ2-1,.,TRBD1,TGCGCCAGCAGCTTGGCCGGGACAGGGAGTGTATGGCAGTTCTTC,CASSLAGTGSVWQFF
TRBV5-1,TRBJ2-7,.,TRBD2,TGCGCCAGCAGCTTAAACGGGGGGGACTCCTACGAGCAGTACTTC,CASSLNGGDSYEQYF
TRBV28,TRBJ2-7,once,TRBD1,TGTGCCAGCAGTGGCCGGGACAGGGGAACCTACGAGCAGTACTTC,CASSGRDRGTYEQYF
TRBV19,TRBJ1-5,.,.,TGTGCCAGTACCGCCCAGGGACTAGGGGCCCAGCATTTT,CASTAQGLGAQHF
TRBV14,TRBJ1-5,.,TRBD1,TGTGCCAGCAGCCCAGGGGGCGCGGGTCAGCCCCAGCATTTT,CASSPGGAGQPQHF
TRBV19,TRBJ2-7,.,TRBD1,TGTGCCAGTAGTGCGGGACAGGGGGGCTCCTACGAGCAGTACTTC,CASSAGQGGSYEQYF
TRBV9,TRBJ1-2,.,.,TGTGCCAGCAGCGTAGGGCAGAACTATGGCTACACCTTC,CASSVGQNYGYTF
TRBV7-9,TRBJ1-1,.,.,TGTGCCAGCAACTCCCTCCGGGGTCGAACTGAAGCTTTCTTT,CASNSLRGRTEAFF
TRBV7-6,TRBJ1-4,.,.,TGTGCCAGCAGCCCCGGTTCTGGGGCAAGTGAAAAACTGTTTTTT,CASSPGSGASEKLFF
TRBV7-2,TRBJ1-2,.,.,TGTGCCAGCAGCTCGGTCCGGGGTTTTAACCTCTCTCCTAACTATGGCTACACCTTC,CASSSVRGFNLSPNYGYTF
TRBV12-3/TRBV12-4,TRBJ1-1,few,.,TGTGCCAGCAGTCTCCGACCGAGTGAAGCTTTCTTT,CASSLRPSEAFF
TRBV19,TRBJ1-2,.,TRBD1,TGTGCCAGTAGTATACCTGCAGGGACAGGACCTAACTATGGCTACACCTTC,CASSIPAGTGPNYGYTF
TRBV25-1,TRBJ2-7,.,.,TGTGCCAGCAGTGAATCCAGTAGCCACTACGAGCAGTACTTC,CASSESSSHYEQYF
TRBV4-3,TRBJ1-2,.,TRBD1,TGCGCCAGCAGCCAAGAAGTTTTCAGGGGGCCGGGTGGCTACACCTTC,CASSQEVFRGPGGYTF
TRBV29-1,TRBJ2-3,.,.,TGCAGCGTGTCACAGGTTCTTAACACAGATACGCAGTATTTT,CSVSQVLNTDTQYF
TRBV30,TRBJ1-6,.,TRBD1,TGTGCCACTCCCAGGGGGGTGAGCTCCTATAATTCACCCCTCCACTTT,CATPRGVSSYNSPLHF
TRBV15,TRBJ2-7,.,.,TGTGCCACCAGCAGAGATGGTAGCACAGGGAGAGGGAGGGAGCAGTACTTC,CATSRDGSTGRGREQYF
TRBV20-1,TRBJ1-1,.,.,TGCAGTGCTAGTAGAAACACTGAAGCTTTCTTT,CSASRNTEAFF
TRBV7-8,TRBJ2-7,.,.,TGTGCCAGCAGCACGGACAATCACCGGCCGCAGTACTTC,CASSTDNHRPQYF
TRBV3-1/TRBV3-2,TRBJ1-3,.,.,TGTGCCAGCAGCCAAGATAGCCGGATCTCTGGAAACACCATATATTTT,CASSQDSRISGNTIYF
TRBV7-3,TRBJ1-1,.,.,TGTGCCAGCAGCCCTGGGGGGGTAACTGAAGCTTTCTTT,CASSPGGVTEAFF
TRBV10-1,TRBJ2-1,few,TRBD2,TGCGCCAGCAGTGAGTCGGGAGCGGGAGTGGTGTCCTACAATGAGCAGTTCTTC,CASSESGAGVVSYNEQFF
TRBV28,TRBJ1-5,few,TRBD1,TGTGCCAGCAGTCTTACAGGGGGCTTGCAGCCCCAGCATTTT,CASSLTGGLQPQHF
TRBV9,TRBJ1-3,.,.,TGTGCCAGCAGCGTCTTAGGAAACACCATATATTTT,CASSVLGNTIYF
TRBV5-1,TRBJ2-1,.,.,TGCGCCAGCAGCTTTTCCGTTATCGGGGACAATGAGCAGTTCTTC,CASSFSVIGDNEQFF
TRBV5-6,TRBJ1-2,.,.,TGTGCCAGCAGGCACGCCGGACGGAATAACTATGGCTACACCTTC,CASRHAGRNNYGYTF
TRBV12-3/TRBV12-4,TRBJ1-5,few,.,TGTGCCAGCACCCTGATGAGGGGACAGCCCCAGCATTTT,CASTLMRGQPQHF
TRBV18,TRBJ2-7,.,TRBD1,TGTGCCAGCTCACCGGCCGGACAGGGGATCTCCTACGAGCAGTACTTC,CASSPAGQGISYEQYF
TRBV2,TRBJ2-7,.,TRBD1,TGTGCCAGCAGCCTCCCGGGACAGGGTTATTACGAGCAGTACTTC,CASSLPGQGYYEQYF
TRBV2,TRBJ2-7,.,TRBD1,TGTGCCAGCAGGCTGGGACAGGGAAGCTCCTACGAGCAGTACTTC,CASRLGQGSSYEQYF
TRBV9,TRBJ1-6,.,.,TGTGCCAGCAGCAAGACGGGGTCCAATGATTCACCCCTCCACTTT,CASSKTGSNDSPLHF
TRBV5-1,TRBJ2-2,.,.,TGCGCCAGCACTAAGGTGCCACCGAACACCGGGGAGCTGTTTTTT,CASTKVPPNTGELFF
TRBV9,TRBJ2-1,.,.,TGTGCCAGCAGCCCCCGGACGGGAAGCTCCTACAATGAGCAGTTCTTC,CASSPRTGSSYNEQFF
TRBV19,TRBJ1-5,.,.,TGTGCCAGTAGTATGGGGGGCAGGTCCAAGGCCCAGCATTTT,CASSMGGRSKAQHF
TRBV11-2,TRBJ2-7,.,.,TGTGCCAGCAGCTTAGATGTTACCTACGAGCAGTACTTC,CASSLDVTYEQYF
TRBV7-7,TRBJ1-1,.,TRBD1,TGTGCTAGCAGCCCCGTCACAGGGGGCGGCACTGAAGCTTTCTTT,CASSPVTGGGTEAFF